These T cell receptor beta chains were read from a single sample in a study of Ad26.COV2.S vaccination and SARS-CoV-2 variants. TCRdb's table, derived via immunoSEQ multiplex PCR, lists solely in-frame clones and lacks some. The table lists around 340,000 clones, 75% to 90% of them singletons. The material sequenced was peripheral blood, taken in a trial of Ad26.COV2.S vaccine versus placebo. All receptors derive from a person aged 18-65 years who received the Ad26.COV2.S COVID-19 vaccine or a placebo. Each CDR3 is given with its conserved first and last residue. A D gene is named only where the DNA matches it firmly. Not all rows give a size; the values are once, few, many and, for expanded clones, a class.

CDR3aa: CASSLALEIDGYTF
CDR3nt: TGTGCCAGCAGCTTGGCTCTGGAAATCGATGGCTACACCTTC
v_gene: TRBV5-4
j_gene: TRBJ1-2
abundance: NA
d_gene: NA

CDR3aa: CASSRRPYQETQYF
CDR3nt: TGTGCCAGCAGCCGACGGCCTTACCAAGAGACCCAGTACTTC
v_gene: TRBV9
j_gene: TRBJ2-5
abundance: NA
d_gene: NA

CDR3aa: CAIRMTSGSYEQYF
CDR3nt: TGTGCCATCAGGATGACTAGCGGGTCCTACGAGCAGTACTTC
v_gene: TRBV10-3
j_gene: TRBJ2-7
abundance: NA
d_gene: TRBD2

CDR3aa: CASSWGRGNTEAFF
CDR3nt: TGTGCCAGCAGTTGGGGACGGGGGAACACTGAAGCTTTCTTT
v_gene: TRBV6-5
j_gene: TRBJ1-1
abundance: NA
d_gene: NA

CDR3aa: CATSDPQGSGRARNTGELFF
CDR3nt: TGTGCCACCAGTGATCCCCAGGGTAGCGGGAGGGCCCGGAACACCGGGGAGCTGTTTTTT
v_gene: TRBV24-1
j_gene: TRBJ2-2
abundance: NA
d_gene: TRBD2

CDR3aa: CASSQNQGRGEKLFF
CDR3nt: TGTGCCAGCAGCCAGAACCAGGGAAGGGGTGAAAAACTGTTTTTT
v_gene: TRBV7-2
j_gene: TRBJ1-4
abundance: NA
d_gene: NA

CDR3aa: CASSPDGYLNQPQHF
CDR3nt: TGTGCCAGCAGCCCAGACGGGTATCTCAATCAGCCCCAGCATTTT
v_gene: TRBV7-2
j_gene: TRBJ1-5
abundance: NA
d_gene: NA

CDR3aa: CASRLDATNEKLFF
CDR3nt: TGTGCCAGCAGATTAGACGCAACTAATGAAAAACTGTTTTTT
v_gene: TRBV6-5
j_gene: TRBJ1-4
abundance: NA
d_gene: NA

CDR3aa: CASRLTGVSYNSPLHF
CDR3nt: TGTGCCAGCAGATTAACAGGGGTATCCTATAATTCACCCCTCCACTTT
v_gene: TRBV27
j_gene: TRBJ1-6
abundance: NA
d_gene: TRBD1

CDR3aa: CASSPFVGDANEKLFF
CDR3nt: TGCGCCAGCAGCCCTTTCGTAGGGGACGCTAATGAAAAACTGTTTTTT
v_gene: TRBV5-1
j_gene: TRBJ1-4
abundance: NA
d_gene: NA

CDR3aa: CASGGTAYEQYF
CDR3nt: TGTGCCAGTGGAGGGACTGCTTACGAGCAGTACTTC
v_gene: TRBV2
j_gene: TRBJ2-7
abundance: NA
d_gene: NA

CDR3aa: CASSPQGYNEQFF
CDR3nt: TGTGCCAGCTCGCCGCAGGGTTACAATGAGCAGTTCTTC
v_gene: TRBV18
j_gene: TRBJ2-1
abundance: NA
d_gene: NA

CDR3aa: CASRSNRYTNEKLFF
CDR3nt: TGTGCCAGCAGATCCAACAGGTACACTAATGAAAAACTGTTTTTT
v_gene: TRBV28
j_gene: TRBJ1-4
abundance: NA
d_gene: NA

CDR3aa: CASSRPPHRGAYEQYF
CDR3nt: TGTGCCAGCAGCCGACCGCCTCACAGGGGGGCCTACGAGCAGTACTTC
v_gene: TRBV7-9
j_gene: TRBJ2-7
abundance: NA
d_gene: TRBD1

CDR3aa: CASSSFGTGLQETQYF
CDR3nt: TGTGCCAGCAGCTCGTTCGGGACAGGCCTCCAAGAGACCCAGTACTTC
v_gene: TRBV11-2
j_gene: TRBJ2-5
abundance: NA
d_gene: TRBD1

CDR3aa: CASSKQGADTEAFF
CDR3nt: TGTGCCAGCAGTAAACAGGGGGCGGACACTGAAGCTTTCTTT
v_gene: TRBV6-6
j_gene: TRBJ1-1
abundance: NA
d_gene: TRBD1

CDR3aa: CATRLTSGQSGNTGELFF
CDR3nt: TGTGCCACTAGGCTGACTAGCGGGCAATCGGGTAACACCGGGGAGCTGTTTTTT
v_gene: TRBV2
j_gene: TRBJ2-2
abundance: few
d_gene: TRBD2

CDR3aa: CASSPDQGSTDTQYF
CDR3nt: TGTGCCAGCTCACCAGATCAGGGGAGCACAGATACGCAGTATTTT
v_gene: TRBV18
j_gene: TRBJ2-3
abundance: NA
d_gene: NA

CDR3aa: CASSLGPSNSPLHF
CDR3nt: TGTGCCAGCAGCTTAGGACCGAGTAATTCACCCCTCCACTTT
v_gene: TRBV11-2
j_gene: TRBJ1-6
abundance: NA
d_gene: NA

CDR3aa: CASSYGGRTEAFF
CDR3nt: TGTGCCAGCAGTTACGGGGGAAGGACTGAAGCTTTCTTT
v_gene: TRBV6-5
j_gene: TRBJ1-1
abundance: few
d_gene: NA

CDR3aa: CASSQDSSSGELFF
CDR3nt: TGTGCCAGCAGCCAAGATAGTAGCAGCGGGGAGCTGTTTTTT
v_gene: TRBV3-1/TRBV3-2
j_gene: TRBJ2-2
abundance: once
d_gene: NA

CDR3aa: CASSPTGGERGNTGELFF
CDR3nt: TGTGCCAGCAGCCCGACAGGGGGCGAGAGGGGTAACACCGGGGAGCTGTTTTTT
v_gene: TRBV5-6
j_gene: TRBJ2-2
abundance: NA
d_gene: TRBD1

CDR3aa: CASSKFSALPRTGELFF
CDR3nt: TGTGCCAGCAGCAAATTTTCGGCACTCCCTCGAACCGGGGAGCTGTTTTTT
v_gene: TRBV21-1
j_gene: TRBJ2-2
abundance: few
d_gene: NA

CDR3aa: CASSVGETGSLEGYTF
CDR3nt: TGTGCCAGCAGCGTAGGGGAGACAGGCTCTCTCGAGGGCTACACCTTC
v_gene: TRBV9
j_gene: TRBJ1-2
abundance: NA
d_gene: NA

CDR3aa: CASSPLAGRAPDTQYF
CDR3nt: TGTGCCAGCTCACCACTTGCCGGGAGGGCCCCAGATACGCAGTATTTT
v_gene: TRBV18
j_gene: TRBJ2-3
abundance: few
d_gene: TRBD2

CDR3aa: CASSQAQDTKETQYF
CDR3nt: TGTGCCAGCAGCCAAGCACAGGACACTAAAGAGACCCAGTACTTC
v_gene: TRBV3-1/TRBV3-2
j_gene: TRBJ2-5
abundance: NA
d_gene: NA

CDR3aa: CASSETRGWTEAFF
CDR3nt: TGTGCCAGCAGTGAAACGCGGGGCTGGACTGAAGCTTTCTTT
v_gene: TRBV2
j_gene: TRBJ1-1
abundance: NA
d_gene: NA

CDR3aa: CASSSLAGSSYEQYF
CDR3nt: TGTGCCAGTAGCAGTCTAGCGGGGTCCTCCTACGAGCAGTACTTC
v_gene: TRBV19
j_gene: TRBJ2-7
abundance: NA
d_gene: TRBD2

CDR3aa: CASSTELPGANVLTF
CDR3nt: TGTGCCAGCAGCACCGAGTTGCCCGGGGCCAACGTCCTGACTTTC
v_gene: TRBV6-2/TRBV6-3
j_gene: TRBJ2-6
abundance: NA
d_gene: NA

CDR3aa: CASSLGGNDNQPQHF
CDR3nt: TGTGCCAGCAGCTTAGGGGGGAATGACAATCAGCCCCAGCATTTT
v_gene: TRBV5-5
j_gene: TRBJ1-5
abundance: NA
d_gene: NA

CDR3aa: CASSYSTGGGETQYF
CDR3nt: TGTGCCAGCAGTTACTCGACTGGGGGAGGCGAGACCCAGTACTTC
v_gene: TRBV6-5
j_gene: TRBJ2-5
abundance: NA
d_gene: NA

CDR3aa: CASSTVVQGFQPQHF
CDR3nt: TGTGCCAGCAGCACTGTAGTACAGGGGTTTCAGCCCCAGCATTTT
v_gene: TRBV28
j_gene: TRBJ1-5
abundance: NA
d_gene: TRBD1

CDR3aa: CATYRGMGEKLFF
CDR3nt: TGTGCCACCTACAGGGGAATGGGTGAAAAACTGTTTTTT
v_gene: TRBV6-5
j_gene: TRBJ1-4
abundance: NA
d_gene: TRBD1

CDR3aa: CASSEQGTYNEQFF
CDR3nt: TGTGCCAGCAGTGAACAAGGTACATATAATGAGCAGTTCTTC
v_gene: TRBV2
j_gene: TRBJ2-1
abundance: NA
d_gene: NA

CDR3aa: CASSIDPRESEAFF
CDR3nt: TGTGCCAGTAGTATAGATCCTCGGGAGTCTGAAGCTTTCTTT
v_gene: TRBV19
j_gene: TRBJ1-1
abundance: NA
d_gene: NA

CDR3aa: CASSQDVGTSKTQYF
CDR3nt: TGCGCCAGCAGCCAAGATGTTGGGACTAGTAAGACCCAGTACTTC
v_gene: TRBV4-1
j_gene: TRBJ2-5
abundance: NA
d_gene: TRBD2

CDR3aa: CASSLRRDTHNEQFF
CDR3nt: TGTGCCAGCAGCCTTCGCCGGGACACCCACAATGAGCAGTTCTTC
v_gene: TRBV6-2/TRBV6-3
j_gene: TRBJ2-1
abundance: NA
d_gene: NA

CDR3aa: CASSYSSADYGYTF
CDR3nt: TGTGCCAGCAGTTACTCTTCAGCCGACTATGGCTACACCTTC
v_gene: TRBV6-5
j_gene: TRBJ1-2
abundance: NA
d_gene: NA

CDR3aa: CASILRETEAFF
CDR3nt: TGTGCCAGCATCTTGCGGGAAACTGAAGCTTTCTTT
v_gene: TRBV12-3/TRBV12-4
j_gene: TRBJ1-1
abundance: NA
d_gene: NA

CDR3aa: CASSEYTSGTISYEQYF
CDR3nt: TGTGCCAGCAGTGAGTATACTAGCGGAACCATCTCCTACGAGCAGTACTTC
v_gene: TRBV2
j_gene: TRBJ2-7
abundance: NA
d_gene: TRBD2

CDR3aa: CASKGTRGPQETQYF
CDR3nt: TGTGCCAGCAAAGGGACAAGAGGCCCCCAAGAGACCCAGTACTTC
v_gene: TRBV6-6
j_gene: TRBJ2-5
abundance: once
d_gene: NA

CDR3aa: CASSQGLNRDGTYEQYF
CDR3nt: TGTGCCAGCAGCCAAGGATTAAACCGGGACGGAACCTACGAGCAGTACTTC
v_gene: TRBV4-2
j_gene: TRBJ2-7
abundance: NA
d_gene: NA

CDR3aa: CASSVDWRGGRNEQFF
CDR3nt: TGTGCCAGCAGCGTAGATTGGCGGGGGGGTCGGAATGAGCAGTTCTTC
v_gene: TRBV9
j_gene: TRBJ2-1
abundance: NA
d_gene: TRBD2

CDR3aa: CASSQEPQDRDSRDEQYF
CDR3nt: TGCGCCAGCAGCCAAGAGCCCCAGGACAGGGATAGCCGTGACGAGCAGTACTTC
v_gene: TRBV4-1
j_gene: TRBJ2-7
abundance: once
d_gene: TRBD1

CDR3aa: CAWRGAGAGNEQFF
CDR3nt: TGTGCCTGGAGGGGAGCCGGAGCTGGGAATGAGCAGTTCTTC
v_gene: TRBV30
j_gene: TRBJ2-1
abundance: NA
d_gene: NA

CDR3aa: CASSIQGDYGYTF
CDR3nt: TGTGCCAGCAGCATACAGGGGGACTATGGCTACACCTTC
v_gene: TRBV6-1
j_gene: TRBJ1-2
abundance: NA
d_gene: TRBD1

CDR3aa: CASSFPCGDSPLHF
CDR3nt: TGTGCCAGCAGCTTCCCGTGCGGGGATTCACCCCTCCACTTT
v_gene: TRBV11-3
j_gene: TRBJ1-6
abundance: NA
d_gene: NA

CDR3aa: CASCQPGPDGYTF
CDR3nt: TGTGCCAGCTGTCAACCGGGACCTGATGGCTACACCTTC
v_gene: TRBV6-5
j_gene: TRBJ1-2
abundance: NA
d_gene: NA